The T cell receptor (beta chain) described here comes from a study of T-cell reconstitution after alpha-beta-depleted transplantation in children. It was with unique molecular identifiers that the TCRbeta library was prepared. TCRdb used MiXCR to reprocess the PCR reads, holding one entry per CDR3 protein. Of 500,000 to 650,000 distinct CDR3 sequences listed, about an eighth were seen once; the top ten hold 12% to 15%. This clonotype has more than one count but fewer than ten. Antigen: not known. Study-wide results and caveats: Diversity of TCRbeta at day 60 was high in some patients, arising from surviving recipient T cells and thymic progenitors. Fresh T-cell production supplied most of the T-cell counts and diversity seen one year after transplant. The study reportedly traced alpha-beta T cells about two months after transplant to several hundred expanded graft clones.

The ends lost 5 bases at V and 6 bases at J; junction bases unmatched: 12. Looked up from germline, CDR1 is SGHTA and CDR2 is FQGNSA. This CDR3 has 16 residues. The rearrangement joins TRBV7-2 to TRBJ2-3; 9 nucleotides agree with TRBD1. The input for sequencing was PBMCs, mostly from graft donor cells, taken 180 days after TCRalphabeta/CD19-depleted stem cell transplant. This TCR was sampled from a female patient aged 2 to 10 who had a stem cell transplant for aplastic anemia, so the T cells may come from the graft donor. The CDR3 spells CASSARPRQGGDTQYF. The CDR3 DNA reads as TGTGCCAGCAGCGCCCGCCCCCGACAGGGGGGGGATACGCAGTATTTT.